Listed below are T cell receptor beta chains from one sample, sequenced in a study of Tregs in tolerant kidney transplant recipients. The repertoire was sequenced with immunoSEQ multiplex PCR; TCRdb's copy has only in-frame clones and lacks some. The repertoire holds 60,000 to 65,000 clones, with around 98% as singletons. The sample consisted of Tregs from blood, taken before the transplant. These receptors were collected from a human donor who received a combined kidney and bone marrow transplant. The CDR3 runs from the conserved cysteine through the conserved F or W. Each record gives: J gene, CDR3 length, clone size, V gene, D gene, CDR3 protein, CDR3 DNA. The D gene is left open where the match is weak. The size entry is marked missing in some rows and otherwise reads once, few, many or a size class.

J gene: TRBJ2-1
CDR3 length: 14
clone size: once
V gene: TRBV10-3
D gene: TRBD2
CDR3 protein: CAITGLAGGNEQFF
CDR3 DNA: TGTGCCATCACTGGACTAGCGGGAGGGAATGAGCAGTTCTTC

J gene: TRBJ1-3
CDR3 length: 13
clone size: -
V gene: TRBV30
D gene: -
CDR3 protein: CAWSPVYGNTIYF
CDR3 DNA: TGTGCCTGGAGTCCCGTATATGGAAACACCATATATTTT

J gene: TRBJ1-4
CDR3 length: 14
clone size: -
V gene: TRBV2
D gene: -
CDR3 protein: CASSDAGFNEKLFF
CDR3 DNA: TGTGCCAGCAGTGACGCGGGTTTTAATGAAAAACTGTTTTTT

J gene: TRBJ1-6
CDR3 length: 13
clone size: -
V gene: TRBV25-1
D gene: -
CDR3 protein: CASSGRGNSPLHF
CDR3 DNA: TGTGCCAGCAGTGGCAGGGGTAATTCACCCCTCCACTTT

J gene: TRBJ2-7
CDR3 length: 13
clone size: -
V gene: TRBV4-3
D gene: -
CDR3 protein: CASSLSRGYEQYF
CDR3 DNA: TGCGCCAGCAGCCTCTCACGGGGGTACGAGCAGTACTTC

J gene: TRBJ1-5
CDR3 length: 13
clone size: -
V gene: TRBV30
D gene: -
CDR3 protein: CAWSMRGNQPQHF
CDR3 DNA: TGTGCCTGGAGTATGAGGGGCAATCAGCCCCAGCATTTT

J gene: TRBJ2-7
CDR3 length: 14
clone size: -
V gene: TRBV7-9
D gene: TRBD2
CDR3 protein: CASSFMRGSYEQYF
CDR3 DNA: TGTGCCAGCAGCTTTATGCGGGGGAGCTACGAGCAGTACTTC

J gene: TRBJ1-2
CDR3 length: 14
clone size: -
V gene: TRBV10-3
D gene: TRBD1
CDR3 protein: CAISGEDRVYGYTF
CDR3 DNA: TGTGCCATCAGTGGAGAGGACAGGGTCTATGGCTACACCTTC

J gene: TRBJ1-6
CDR3 length: 15
clone size: -
V gene: TRBV6-1
D gene: -
CDR3 protein: CASSEVSSYNSPLHF
CDR3 DNA: TGTGCCAGCAGTGAAGTTAGCTCCTATAATTCACCCCTCCACTTT

J gene: TRBJ2-3
CDR3 length: 15
clone size: -
V gene: TRBV11-2
D gene: TRBD2
CDR3 protein: CASSPGLAGSDTQYF
CDR3 DNA: TGTGCCAGCAGCCCGGGTCTAGCGGGGTCGGATACGCAGTATTTT

J gene: TRBJ1-1
CDR3 length: 13
clone size: -
V gene: TRBV30
D gene: -
CDR3 protein: CAWSVGIKSRAFF
CDR3 DNA: TGTGCCTGGAGTGTCGGTATAAAGTCGAGGGCTTTCTTT

J gene: TRBJ2-7
CDR3 length: 16
clone size: -
V gene: TRBV5-1
D gene: TRBD2
CDR3 protein: CASSLDFSGRFYEQYF
CDR3 DNA: TGCGCCAGCAGCTTGGATTTTAGCGGGAGATTCTACGAGCAGTACTTC

J gene: TRBJ1-5
CDR3 length: 13
clone size: -
V gene: TRBV6-1
D gene: -
CDR3 protein: CASSAGGNQPQHF
CDR3 DNA: TGTGCCAGCAGTGCGGGGGGCAATCAGCCCCAGCATTTT

J gene: TRBJ1-4
CDR3 length: 14
clone size: -
V gene: TRBV7-9
D gene: TRBD1
CDR3 protein: CASSFTGGAEKLFF
CDR3 DNA: TGTGCCAGCAGCTTCACAGGGGGGGCTGAAAAACTGTTTTTT

J gene: TRBJ2-1
CDR3 length: 18
clone size: once
V gene: TRBV7-9
D gene: TRBD2
CDR3 protein: CASSRKPILAGAYNEQFF
CDR3 DNA: TGTGCCAGCAGCCGCAAACCAATCTTAGCGGGAGCCTACAATGAGCAGTTCTTC

J gene: TRBJ2-5
CDR3 length: 14
clone size: -
V gene: TRBV5-1
D gene: -
CDR3 protein: CASSLVLRQETQYF
CDR3 DNA: TGCGCCAGCAGCTTGGTGTTACGGCAAGAGACCCAGTACTTC

J gene: TRBJ2-1
CDR3 length: 15
clone size: -
V gene: TRBV7-3
D gene: TRBD2
CDR3 protein: CASSLGLAGYNEQFF
CDR3 DNA: TGTGCCAGCAGCCTCGGACTAGCGGGGTACAATGAGCAGTTCTTC

J gene: TRBJ1-2
CDR3 length: 15
clone size: -
V gene: TRBV14
D gene: -
CDR3 protein: CASSQAGGRSKGYTF
CDR3 DNA: TGTGCCAGCAGCCAAGCGGGAGGCCGCTCAAAGGGCTACACCTTC

J gene: TRBJ2-1
CDR3 length: 13
clone size: once
V gene: TRBV10-3
D gene: -
CDR3 protein: CAISERENNEQFF
CDR3 DNA: TGTGCCATCAGTGAGCGGGAAAACAATGAGCAGTTCTTC

J gene: TRBJ2-7
CDR3 length: 12
clone size: -
V gene: TRBV11-3
D gene: -
CDR3 protein: CASSSDSYEQYF
CDR3 DNA: TGTGCCAGCAGCTCCGACAGCTACGAGCAGTACTTC